The 17 T cell receptor beta chains below were found in one sample sequenced in a study of shared clonotypes between healthy human individuals. Method: immunoSEQ multiplex PCR; TCRdb's copy keeps in-frame clones and lacks some. In the table there are about 2.3 million clones, 80% to 95% of which are singletons. The sequencing sample was made of naive CD4+ T cells from PBMCs. Noted subset: CD45RA+ positively selected. These receptors all come from a man between 18 and 35 years old in good health. Some clones in this sample may be carry-over from other donors' samples.

The chain links TRBV5-1 to TRBJ1-2; possible D gene TRBD1, 5 bases. Per the germline V gene, CDR1 is SGHRS and CDR2 is YFSETQ. This CDR3 contains 15 residues. V was clipped by 1 base and J by 13 bases, with 23 bases between them. For the CDR3, the DNA is TGCGCCAGCAGCTTGCAGGGAGGGAACATGGGAACTCTCACCTTC. Its protein product is CASSLQGGNMGTLTF.

V gene TRBV18 combines with J gene TRBJ2-7; 8 bases are a match to TRBD1. The CDR3 runs 15 residues. V shed 3 bases and J 2 bases; nucleotides not matched to a gene: 6. Germline CDR1 and CDR2: KGHSH and LQKENI. CDR3 nucleotide sequence: TGTGCCAGCTCACCCTCCTCACAGGGGGCCTACGAGCAGTACTTC. Protein: CASSPSSQGAYEQYF.

The chain uses TRBV7-9 and TRBJ1-1, with D maybe TRBD1 (6 bases). V gave up 4 bases and J gave up 0 bases, with 15 bases separating them. Germline CDR1 is SEHNR and CDR2 is FQNEAQ (reference sequence). This CDR3 region has 16 residues. The CDR3 protein is CASSSRRGRMNTEAFF. In nucleotides, the CDR3 is TGTGCCAGCAGCTCACGCAGGGGTAGAATGAACACTGAAGCTTTCTTT.

J is TRBJ1-1 and V is TRBV5-4; 8 bases align to TRBD1. Germline V gene data show CDR1 as SGHNT and CDR2 as YYREEE (reference sequence). The V gene end was trimmed by 4 bases and the J gene end by 6 bases; junction bases not matched to a gene: 14. CDR3 size: 16 residues. DNA for the CDR3: TGTGCCAGCAGCCCCGGCGCAGGGGGCTCCGTAGCTGAAGCTTTCTTT. Translating gives CASSPGAGGSVAEAFF.

The chain couples TRBV6-5 to TRBJ2-1; 10 bases line up with TRBD2. Germline V gene data show CDR1 as MNHEY and CDR2 as SVGAGI. The junction had 5 bases not matched to a gene; V was cut back by 6 bases and J by 6 bases. The CDR3 extends over 14 amino acids. The CDR3, as DNA: TGTGCCAGCAGAAGACTAGCGGGCGGCAATGAGCAGTTCTTC. Its translation is CASRRLAGGNEQFF.

As DNA, the CDR3 is TGTGCCAGCTCACGGGCGGGAGGGTTCGACAATGAGCAGTTCTTC. This sequence encodes CASSRAGGFDNEQFF. J is TRBJ2-1 and V is TRBV18; 9 nucleotides agree with TRBD2. Trimming took 4 bases from V and 5 from J; bases not matched to a gene: 6. The CDR3 totals 15 residues. In germline, CDR1 is KGHSH, CDR2 LQKENI.

V is TRBV15 and J is TRBJ2-3; TRBD1 might be the D (6 bases). The V gene lost 6 bases and the J gene lost 2 bases, with 18 bases spanning the gap. The length of the CDR3 is 16 residues. The germline gives CDR1 LNHNV, CDR2 YYDKDF (reference sequence). The CDR3 here is CATRLQGQLPTDTQYF. The CDR3, as DNA: TGTGCCACCAGACTGCAGGGGCAGCTACCCACAGATACGCAGTATTTT.

This chain uses TRBV21-1 with TRBJ2-7. TRBV21-1 is annotated as a pseudogene. The CDR3 extends over 15 amino acids. DNA for the CDR3: TGTGCCAGCAGCAGTTTGAAGGGGCGGAGGTACGAGCAGTACTTC. It is translated as CASSSLKGRRYEQYF.

CDR3 coding DNA: TGTGCCAGCTCACCCACCGGGACAGGGGGCGAGGATGGCTACACCTTC. It yields the protein CASSPTGTGGEDGYTF. The rearrangement links TRBV18 to TRBJ1-2, with TRBD1 matching 12 bases. V lost 3 bases and J lost 6; bases outside the gene matches: 8. This CDR3 has 16 amino acids. From germline, CDR1 is KGHSH and CDR2 LQKENI.

This rearrangement joins TRBV30 to TRBJ2-7; D is possibly TRBD2 (6 bases). The germline CDR1 and CDR2 sequences are GTSNPN and SVGIG (reference sequence). The CDR3 is made up of 12 amino acids. V was cut by 0 bases and J by 6 bases, with 9 bases left in between. CDR3 sequence reads: CAWSVGGAEQYF. For the CDR3, the DNA is TGTGCCTGGAGTGTTGGAGGGGCCGAGCAGTACTTC.

The chain links TRBV7-2 to TRBJ1-3; 8 nucleotides match TRBD1. The CDR3 is 15 residues long. Per germline, CDR1 SGHTA and CDR2 FQGNSA. Trimming cost V 3 bases and J 3 bases; bases outside gene matches: 4. The CDR3 protein is CASSFRTGGGNTIYF. The CDR3 nucleotides are TGTGCCAGCAGCTTCCGCACAGGGGGTGGAAACACCATATATTTT.

This clone was recorded only once. The chain joins TRBV7-6 to TRBJ2-7; D remains unclear. Germline CDR1 reads SGHVS; CDR2 reads FNYEAQ. V was shortened by 5 bases and J by 6 bases, with 14 bases between the two germline ends. The CDR3 extends over 13 amino acids. The CDR3 loop is CASSPKNEIEQYF. As DNA, the CDR3 is TGTGCCAGCAGCCCTAAGAACGAAATCGAGCAGTACTTC.

The chain is built from TRBV4-3 and TRBJ1-2; D remains ambiguous. From germline, CDR1 is LGHNA and CDR2 YSLEER. Trimming stripped 3 bases from V and 8 bases from J, with 13 bases between. The CDR3 totals 13 residues. DNA of the CDR3: TGCGCCAGCAGCCAGAGCCTAAGGGAAGGCTACACCTTC. Protein sequence: CASSQSLREGYTF.

The gene calls are TRBV7-9 and TRBJ1-2; the match to TRBD1 covers 7 bases. This CDR3 has 13 residues. The germline V gene has CDR1 SEHNR and CDR2 FQNEAQ (reference sequence). The V gene end was trimmed by 5 bases and the J gene end by 7 bases; junction bases not matched to a gene: 7. In nucleotides, the CDR3 is TGTGCCAGCAGCCCCGACAGGGTGTCTGGCTACACCTTC. Its protein product is CASSPDRVSGYTF.

As for this clone: In the same sample, other DNA sequences code for this CDR3. V and J are TRBV7-9 and TRBJ2-3; D is perhaps TRBD2 (6 bases). CDR3 size: 12 residues. The germline gives CDR1 SEHNR, CDR2 FQNEAQ (reference sequence). V was pared by 2 bases and J by 6 bases, with 6 bases between. CDR3 region: CASSLREDTQYF. The DNA for the CDR3 is TGTGCCAGCAGCTTACGGGAGGATACGCAGTATTTT.

The V gene is TRBV2, the J gene TRBJ1-2; D perhaps matches TRBD1 (6 bases). CDR1 and CDR2 from the germline V gene are SNHLY and FYNNEI. Between the trimmed V and J ends, which lost 7 bases and 1 base, there was a span of 10 bases. The CDR3 is made up of 13 amino acids. As DNA, the CDR3 is TGTGCCAGCAACCAACAGGGTAACTATGGCTACACCTTC. Translated: CASNQQGNYGYTF. The full variable domain, its missing parts supplied by reference TRBV2 and TRBJ1-2, is EPEVTQTPSHQVTQMGQEVILRCVPISNHLYFYWYRQILGQKVEFLVSFYNNEISEKSEIFDDQFSVERPDGSNFTLKIRSTKLEDSAMYFCASNQQGNYGYTFGSGTRLTVV.

V is TRBV11-2 and J is TRBJ2-1; 8 bases line up with TRBD2. The V and J ends lost 5 bases and 3 bases, in that order; junction bases with no gene match: 9. The CDR3 sequence is 16 residues long. Germline-derived CDR1 and CDR2 are SGHAT and FQNNGV. The CDR3 DNA follows: TGTGCCAGCAGCCGGGCCGTGGCGGGAGGCTACAATGAGCAGTTCTTC. It codes for CASSRAVAGGYNEQFF.